This TCR beta chain was found in a study of T-cell memory formation after mild COVID-19. Regarding the study as a whole: Some clones that responded turned up in pre-infection memory, which suggests that cross-reactive memory joined in.

J gave up 7 bases and V 0 bases, and 11 bases lay outside the gene matches. Germline-derived CDR1 and CDR2 are DFQATT and SNEGSKA (reference sequence). CDR3 size: 15 residues. TCRdb called the 5' RACE reads again in MiXCR, with one record for every CDR3 protein. The sample holds roughly 220,000 distinct CDR3 sequences, 9.5% to 10% seen once. This clonotype was seen a handful of times. Its antigen is still unknown. The source is a man between 18 and 35 years old who had mild COVID-19 (a few samples of this study predate the infection). Cell type and time point are not known. V is TRBV20-1 and J is TRBJ1-1, with 7 bases that match TRBD1. The specimen was PBMCs or a T cell subset sorted from them (not recorded which). CDR3 DNA: TGCAGTGCTAGAGACCCAGCAAGGGGGCTGGATGAAGCTTTCTTT. Translation gives CSARDPARGLDEAFF.